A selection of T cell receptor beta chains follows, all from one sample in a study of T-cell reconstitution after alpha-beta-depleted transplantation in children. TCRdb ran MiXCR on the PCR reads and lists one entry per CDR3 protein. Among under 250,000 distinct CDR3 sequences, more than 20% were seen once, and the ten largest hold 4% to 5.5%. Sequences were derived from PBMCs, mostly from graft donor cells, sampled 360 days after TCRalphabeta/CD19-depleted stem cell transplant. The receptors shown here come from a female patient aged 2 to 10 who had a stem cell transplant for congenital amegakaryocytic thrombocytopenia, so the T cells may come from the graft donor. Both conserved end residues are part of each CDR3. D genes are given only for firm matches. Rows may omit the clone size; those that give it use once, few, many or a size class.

cdr3_aa: CASSFRGPGPQHF
cdr3_nt: TGTGCCAGCAGCTTCAGGGGGCCGGGGCCCCAGCATTTT
v_call: TRBV5-8
d_call: TRBD1
clone_size: once
j_call: TRBJ1-5

cdr3_aa: CASSLWHFAETQYF
cdr3_nt: TGTGCCAGCAGTTTATGGCATTTTGCGGAGACCCAGTACTTC
v_call: TRBV12-3/TRBV12-4
d_call: NA
clone_size: NA
j_call: TRBJ2-5

cdr3_aa: CASSLGQGNYNEQFF
cdr3_nt: TGTGCCAGCAGCCTAGGCCAGGGGAACTACAATGAGCAGTTCTTC
v_call: TRBV11-2
d_call: NA
clone_size: few
j_call: TRBJ2-1

cdr3_aa: CSARGQGVETQYF
cdr3_nt: TGCAGTGCTAGAGGCCAGGGTGTTGAGACCCAGTACTTC
v_call: TRBV20-1
d_call: NA
clone_size: NA
j_call: TRBJ2-5

cdr3_aa: CASSFPLAGGPRNEQFF
cdr3_nt: TGTGCCAGCAGTTTCCCCCTAGCGGGAGGGCCAAGGAATGAGCAGTTCTTC
v_call: TRBV12-3/TRBV12-4
d_call: TRBD2
clone_size: many
j_call: TRBJ2-1

cdr3_aa: CSARGGSGKYEQYF
cdr3_nt: TGCAGTGCTAGAGGCGGATCGGGTAAATACGAGCAGTACTTC
v_call: TRBV20-1
d_call: NA
clone_size: NA
j_call: TRBJ2-7

cdr3_aa: CASSSQVNEQFF
cdr3_nt: TGTGCCAGCAGCTCGCAGGTCAATGAGCAGTTCTTC
v_call: TRBV6-5
d_call: NA
clone_size: few
j_call: TRBJ2-1

cdr3_aa: CASSPGLAGVEQFF
cdr3_nt: TGTGCCAGCAGCCCAGGACTAGCGGGAGTTGAGCAGTTCTTC
v_call: TRBV7-9
d_call: TRBD2
clone_size: few
j_call: TRBJ2-1

cdr3_aa: CASSNGLAVTTDTQYF
cdr3_nt: TGTGCCAGCAGTAACGGACTAGCGGTTACCACAGATACGCAGTATTTT
v_call: TRBV28
d_call: TRBD2
clone_size: few
j_call: TRBJ2-3

cdr3_aa: CASKIGASYEQYF
cdr3_nt: TGTGCCAGCAAAATCGGGGCTTCCTACGAGCAGTACTTC
v_call: TRBV28
d_call: NA
clone_size: NA
j_call: TRBJ2-7

cdr3_aa: CAISENGLVKLFF
cdr3_nt: TGTGCCATCAGTGAGAACGGGTTGGTTAAACTGTTTTTT
v_call: TRBV10-3
d_call: NA
clone_size: NA
j_call: TRBJ1-4

cdr3_aa: CASSSNSAYGDTGANVLTF
cdr3_nt: TGTGCCAGCAGCTCAAATAGCGCCTACGGGGATACTGGGGCCAACGTCCTGACTTTC
v_call: TRBV7-8
d_call: NA
clone_size: NA
j_call: TRBJ2-6

cdr3_aa: CATSDSGQGREQYF
cdr3_nt: TGTGCCACCAGTGATTCCGGACAGGGGAGGGAGCAGTACTTC
v_call: TRBV24-1
d_call: TRBD1
clone_size: NA
j_call: TRBJ2-7

cdr3_aa: CSVDTASKRTQYF
cdr3_nt: TGCAGCGTTGATACAGCTTCCAAGAGGACCCAGTACTTC
v_call: TRBV29-1
d_call: NA
clone_size: few
j_call: TRBJ2-5

cdr3_aa: CASSLGTGWGFGKNIQYF
cdr3_nt: TGTGCCAGCAGCTTAGGTACAGGGTGGGGGTTTGGCAAAAACATTCAGTACTTC
v_call: TRBV11-2
d_call: NA
clone_size: few
j_call: TRBJ2-4

cdr3_aa: CSALGRGRADTGELFF
cdr3_nt: TGCAGTGCTCTCGGGCGCGGGAGGGCCGACACCGGGGAGCTGTTTTTT
v_call: TRBV20-1
d_call: TRBD2
clone_size: few
j_call: TRBJ2-2

cdr3_aa: CSGYSGHNEQFF
cdr3_nt: TGCAGCGGATATAGCGGGCACAATGAGCAGTTCTTC
v_call: TRBV29-1
d_call: TRBD2
clone_size: medium-sized
j_call: TRBJ2-1

cdr3_aa: CASRRDTSSYEQYF
cdr3_nt: TGCGCCAGCAGGAGGGACACAAGCTCCTACGAGCAGTACTTC
v_call: TRBV5-1
d_call: NA
clone_size: NA
j_call: TRBJ2-7

cdr3_aa: CAWSKHLGAFF
cdr3_nt: TGTGCCTGGAGTAAACACCTGGGAGCTTTCTTT
v_call: TRBV30
d_call: NA
clone_size: few
j_call: TRBJ1-1

cdr3_aa: CASRGTGLPDTQYF
cdr3_nt: TGTGCCAGCAGGGGGACAGGGCTCCCAGATACGCAGTATTTT
v_call: TRBV2
d_call: TRBD1
clone_size: many
j_call: TRBJ2-3

cdr3_aa: CASRTGVGQPQHF
cdr3_nt: TGCGCCAGCAGGACAGGTGTCGGTCAGCCCCAGCATTTT
v_call: TRBV5-1
d_call: NA
clone_size: NA
j_call: TRBJ1-5

cdr3_aa: CASSLLWGNEQFF
cdr3_nt: TGTGCCAGCAGTTTATTGTGGGGTAATGAGCAGTTCTTC
v_call: TRBV12-3/TRBV12-4
d_call: NA
clone_size: NA
j_call: TRBJ2-1

cdr3_aa: CASSLSPPWTEAFF
cdr3_nt: TGTGCCAGCAGCTTATCTCCACCTTGGACTGAAGCTTTCTTT
v_call: TRBV7-8
d_call: NA
clone_size: NA
j_call: TRBJ1-1

cdr3_aa: CASSLSQGSTDTQYF
cdr3_nt: TGCGCCAGCAGCTTGTCCCAGGGGTCCACAGATACGCAGTATTTT
v_call: TRBV5-1
d_call: NA
clone_size: many
j_call: TRBJ2-3

cdr3_aa: CASSYLAGGYNEQFF
cdr3_nt: TGTGCCAGCAGTTATCTAGCGGGGGGCTACAATGAGCAGTTCTTC
v_call: TRBV27
d_call: TRBD2
clone_size: NA
j_call: TRBJ2-1

cdr3_aa: CASSQEGRRGSSYEQYF
cdr3_nt: TGTGCCAGCAGCCAAGAAGGTCGGCGCGGATCCTCCTACGAGCAGTACTTC
v_call: TRBV14
d_call: NA
clone_size: NA
j_call: TRBJ2-7

cdr3_aa: CASSSGGGGRVTGELFF
cdr3_nt: TGTGCCAGCAGTTCCGGGGGAGGCGGGAGGGTCACCGGGGAGCTGTTTTTT
v_call: TRBV12-3/TRBV12-4
d_call: TRBD2
clone_size: NA
j_call: TRBJ2-2